One and the same sample provided the 20 T cell receptor beta chains below, sequenced in a study of siplizumab effects on memory and regulatory T cells. Cells from the mixed lymphocyte reaction were cocultured for over five days at 37°C. Profiled with immunoSEQ multiplex PCR; TCRdb holds only in-frame clones, not every one. In the table there are approximately 14,000 clones, 40% to 55% of which are singletons. These receptors' targets are unknown. Sequencing used CFSE-low (dividing) CD4+ T cells sorted from an allogeneic mixed lymphocyte reaction. These receptors were taken from a human donor in good health; the cells came from an allogeneic mixed lymphocyte reaction. Some clones in this sample may be carry-over from other donors' samples.

The rearrangement joins TRBV19 to TRBJ1-4, with no clear D. CDR1 and CDR2 from the germline V gene are LNHDA and SQIVND (reference sequence). Trimming removed 7 bases at V and 6 bases at J, with 6 bases between. The CDR3 totals 11 residues. Here the CDR3 reads CASKEDEKLFF. CDR3 in DNA: TGTGCCAGTAAAGAAGATGAAAAACTGTTTTTT.

This chain's CDR3 is CASSKDRGRAGELFF. In DNA form, the CDR3 reads TGTGCCAGCAGTAAGGACAGGGGGCGCGCCGGGGAGCTGTTTTTT. V is TRBV28 and J is TRBJ2-2, with 11 bases identical to TRBD1. V was clipped by 5 bases and J by 6 bases; unmatched bases: 5. Germline V CDR1 and CDR2: MDHEN, SYDVKM. The CDR3 totals 15 residues.

This clone is labeled as medium-sized (0.01 to 0.1%). V usage is TRBV7-8 and J usage is TRBJ1-4, with D possibly being TRBD1 (6 bases). Germline CDR1 is SGHVS and CDR2 is FQNEAQ. The CDR3 is 15 amino acids. V was trimmed by 8 bases and J by 4 bases, leaving 17 bases between them. The CDR3: CASRIGGQSNEKLFF. The CDR3 nucleotides read TGTGCCAGCCGCATCGGGGGGCAAAGTAATGAAAAACTGTTTTTT.

The CDR3 region is CASSPGLMNTEAFF. The DNA of the CDR3 is TGTGCCAGCAGTCCAGGGCTCATGAACACTGAAGCTTTCTTT. V and J are TRBV2 and TRBJ1-1; the D gene is possibly TRBD1 (5 bases). Between the trimmed V and J ends, which lost 5 bases and 0 bases, there was a span of 10 bases. The length of the CDR3 is 14 residues. Germline V gene data show CDR1 as SNHLY and CDR2 as FYNNEI.

The CDR3 reads CASRGTPGRGGEEQYF. The CDR3 DNA reads as TGTGCCAGCAGGGGAACACCGGGACGGGGAGGGGAAGAGCAGTACTTC. The chain joins TRBV5-8 to TRBJ2-7, with TRBD2 matching 7 bases. Germline CDR1 reads SGHTS; CDR2 reads YDEGEE. The ends lost 5 bases at V and 7 bases at J; junction bases unmatched: 18. CDR3 size: 16 residues. Drawing the rest from reference TRBV5-8 and TRBJ2-7, the complete variable domain is EAGVTQSPTHLIKTRGQQATLRCSPISGHTSVYWYQQALGLGLQFLLWYDEGEERNRGNFPPRFSGRQFPNYSSELNVNALELEDSALYLCASRGTPGRGGEEQYFGPGTRLTVT.

There are a few counts of this clone. This chain uses TRBV27 with TRBJ1-4; D gene uncertain. The CDR3 spans 15 residues. Germline V gene data show CDR1 as MNHEY and CDR2 as SMNVEV (reference sequence). Trimming took off 2 bases at V and 6 bases at J, with 13 bases between the two ends. The CDR3 reads CASSLLATRDEKLFF. As DNA, the CDR3 is TGTGCCAGCAGTTTACTGGCGACCCGAGATGAAAAACTGTTTTTT.

This clone was observed a few times. The rearrangement joins TRBV7-8 to TRBJ2-5; D is perhaps TRBD2 (5 bases). In germline, CDR1 is SGHVS, CDR2 FQNEAQ. This CDR3 is 17 amino acids long. V was clipped by 1 base and J by 4 bases, with 19 bases between them. CDR3 sequence reads: CASSLVSPGSTGETQYF. The CDR3, as DNA: TGTGCCAGCAGCTTAGTTTCCCCGGGAAGCACTGGAGAGACCCAGTACTTC.

The chain combines TRBV14 with TRBJ2-3; D is perhaps TRBD2 (6 bases). Germline V gene data show CDR1 as SGHDN and CDR2 as FVKESK. The CDR3 has 16 residues. The V end lost 4 bases, the J end lost 0 bases, and 14 bases lay between the germline ends. The CDR3 is CASSLIGLASTDTQYF. As DNA, the CDR3 is TGTGCCAGCAGCCTAATAGGCCTAGCGAGCACAGATACGCAGTATTTT.

This clone was seen more than once but under ten times. The chain couples TRBV19 to TRBJ2-7; a possible D gene is TRBD1 (5 bases). V was shortened by 6 bases and J by 5 bases, with 17 bases between the two germline ends. Germline CDR1 reads LNHDA; CDR2 reads SQIVND (reference sequence). CDR3 length: 14 amino acids. The CDR3 sequence: CASRKGQGSNEQYF. CDR3 coding DNA: TGTGCCAGTAGAAAAGGGCAGGGATCTAACGAGCAGTACTTC.

The V and J genes are TRBV6-6 and TRBJ1-1, with D unclear. Per germline, CDR1 MNHNY and CDR2 SVGAGI (reference sequence). Trimming left V 0 bases short and J 0 bases short, with 8 bases between. CDR3 size: 15 residues. For the CDR3, the DNA is TGTGCCAGCAGTTACTCGGCGCCACTGAACACTGAAGCTTTCTTT. Translating it yields CASSYSAPLNTEAFF.

The chain's CDR3 is CASNWGAGGHGYTF. CDR3 nucleotide sequence: TGTGCCAGCAACTGGGGGGCAGGGGGGCATGGCTACACCTTC. V gene TRBV28 combines with J gene TRBJ1-2; TRBD1 aligns across 7 bases. The CDR3 extends over 14 amino acids. The germline CDR1 and CDR2 sequences are MDHEN and SYDVKM. V shed 7 bases, J shed 6 bases, and the junction held 11 bases outside the gene matches.

J is TRBJ2-5 and V is TRBV5-4; D possibly corresponds to TRBD2 (5 bases). V was clipped by 6 bases and J by 5 bases, with 17 bases between them. Germline V gene sequence: CDR1 SGHNT, CDR2 YYREEE (reference sequence). This CDR3 comprises 14 residues. The CDR3 DNA is TGTGCCAGCACCCTCCGGGGAGTTCGGGAGACCCAGTACTTC. Translating it yields CASTLRGVRETQYF.

In this sample, this clone turned up once. The V gene is TRBV11-2, the J gene TRBJ1-1, with a weak D call TRBD1 (6 bases). V was clipped by 6 bases and J by 2 bases, with 13 bases between them. The CDR3 sequence is 14 residues long. CDR1 and CDR2 (germline): SGHAT, FQNNGV. The CDR3 sequence: CASSYRAGNTEAFF. CDR3 in DNA: TGTGCCAGCAGTTACAGGGCGGGCAACACTGAAGCTTTCTTT.

J is TRBJ2-7 and V is TRBV4-1; possibly TRBD1 for D (6 bases). V gave up 5 bases and J gave up 4 bases, with 12 bases separating them. This CDR3 contains 13 residues. CDR1 and CDR2 (germline): MGHRA, YSYEKL. CDR3 nucleotides: TGCGCCAGCAGCTTCCCAGGACAGTACGAGCAGTACTTC. Translation gives CASSFPGQYEQYF.

This clone is medium-sized by share. This chain uses TRBV5-1 with TRBJ2-7, with 7 bases matching TRBD1. The trim removed 5 bases at V and 2 bases at J, leaving 4 bases unmatched. This CDR3 is built from 13 residues. Germline V gene data show CDR1 as SGHRS and CDR2 as YFSETQ. The CDR3 protein is CASSRDSTYEQYF. In nucleotides, the CDR3 is TGCGCCAGCAGTAGGGACAGCACCTACGAGCAGTACTTC.

The chain couples TRBV5-1 to TRBJ1-2; D is possibly TRBD1 (6 bases). CDR1 is SGHRS, CDR2 YFSETQ, per germline. V was clipped by 0 bases and J by 8 bases, with 11 bases between them. This CDR3 comprises 13 residues. This chain's CDR3 is CASSLDRDLGYTF. The CDR3 nucleotides are TGCGCCAGCAGCTTGGACAGGGACCTCGGCTACACCTTC.

Only a few counts were recorded for this clone. The chain combines TRBV6-1 with TRBJ1-5; weak D call: TRBD1 (5 bases). Trimming cost V 3 bases and J 5 bases, with 14 bases left between them. CDR1 is MNHNS and CDR2 is SASEGT in the germline V gene. The CDR3 is made up of 15 amino acids. The CDR3 reads CASSDLFRDDQPQHF. The DNA for the CDR3 is TGTGCCAGCAGTGATCTTTTTCGGGACGATCAGCCCCAGCATTTT.

A few counts support this clone. The rearrangement uses TRBV5-6 and TRBJ2-5; D is perhaps TRBD1 (6 bases). The CDR3 spans 16 residues. V lost 3 bases and J 1 base, leaving 16 bases between the germline ends. CDR1 and CDR2 from the germline V gene are SGHDT and YYEEEE. The CDR3 is CASSSRTAFSQETQYF. Written as DNA, the CDR3 is TGTGCCAGCAGCTCTCGGACAGCCTTCTCCCAAGAGACCCAGTACTTC.

The chain combines TRBV18 with TRBJ2-1; D might be TRBD2 (6 bases). The CDR3 is 11 amino acids. With 2 bases removed from V and 13 bases from J, the gap between germline ends came to 9 bases. Germline CDR1 and CDR2: KGHSH and LQKENI. CDR3 sequence reads: CASSPGTPQFF. CDR3 in DNA: TGTGCCAGCTCACCAGGGACTCCCCAGTTCTTC.

This clone was counted a few times. This sequence joins TRBV7-9 and TRBJ1-2, with D perhaps TRBD1 (6 bases). The ends were cut back, 5 bases at V and 6 bases at J, with 16 bases in the middle. The CDR3 contains 14 residues. Germline CDR1 SEHNR, CDR2 FQNEAQ (reference sequence). The CDR3 is CASSRKDRYHGYTF. CDR3 coding DNA: TGTGCCAGCAGCCGAAAAGACAGGTACCATGGCTACACCTTC.